This TCR beta chain was sequenced in a study of blood T cell repertoires in COVID-19. Study background: T cells, B-cell-depleted T cells, or PBMCs provided the cDNA or gDNA that served as material.

Across roughly 25 US areas, participants ranged in age from about 18 to 90 years. Cohort allocation depended upon clinical history that participants reported. The CDR3 is 14 residues long. V was pared by 5 bases and J by 10 bases, with 10 bases of the junction left unmatched. Germline V gives CDR1 SGHTA, CDR2 FQGNSA. TCRdb's copy holds only in-frame clones and misses some; the assay was immunoSEQ multiplex PCR. The sample includes fewer than 250,000 clones, more than 65% of them seen just once. The sequenced material came from PBMCs or T cells enriched from blood (not recorded which). This rearrangement joins TRBV7-2 to TRBJ1-2; 10 nucleotides align to TRBD1. This clonotype was sampled from a woman between 45 and 65 years old with acute COVID-19. The CDR3, as DNA: TGTGCCAGCAGCACCGGGACAGGGGCCTTTGCCTACACCTTC. Protein sequence: CASSTGTGAFAYTF.